These 31 T cell receptor beta chains were sequenced from one sample in a study of identical twins. TCRdb ran MiXCR on the 5' RACE reads and lists one entry per CDR3 protein. The profile shows 550,000 to 800,000 distinct CDR3 sequences, just over 7% of them singletons. These data also featured in a second study, about yellow fever vaccine responses in identical twins.

Sequencing was carried out using PBMCs. All receptors derive from a woman aged 18-29 years in good health.

The gene calls are TRBV4-2 and TRBJ2-3; 8 nucleotides agree with TRBD2. Germline V gene data show CDR1 as LGHNA and CDR2 as YNFKEQ. The J segment lost 5 bases and the V segment lost 0 bases, leaving 10 bases of the junction unmatched. The CDR3 has 17 residues. CDR3 nucleotide sequence: TGTGCCAGCAGCCAAGATCTAACGGGAGGGCCCATAGATACGCAGTATTTT. Its protein product is CASSQDLTGGPIDTQYF.

This clonotype was counted ten times or more. The rearrangement uses TRBV4-2 and TRBJ2-5, with D unresolved. This CDR3 region has 14 residues. Germline V gene data show CDR1 as LGHNA and CDR2 as YNFKEQ. With 1 base removed from V and 4 bases from J, the gap between germline ends came to 10 bases. Here the CDR3 DNA reads TGTGCCAGCAGCCAAGGGGCCACGGGAGAGACCCAGTACTTC. Translation: CASSQGATGETQYF.

CDR3 amino acids: CAISDLGTGNTEAFF. Written as DNA, the CDR3 is TGTGCCATCAGTGACCTTGGGACAGGTAACACTGAAGCTTTCTTT. This chain connects TRBV10-3 to TRBJ1-1; 8 bases are shared with TRBD1. Germline lookup yields CDR1 ENHRY and CDR2 SYGVKD. The CDR3 sequence is 15 residues long. V lost 3 bases, J lost 2 bases, and 5 bases stayed unmatched.

For this clonotype: A much larger clone is a single base away; this may be a read error. The gene calls are TRBV10-1 and TRBJ2-1, with D possibly called TRBD1 or TRBD2 (6 bases each). CDR1 is WNHNN, CDR2 SYGVQD, per germline (reference sequence). This CDR3 contains 15 residues. V lost 3 bases and J 3 bases, leaving 12 bases between the germline ends. CDR3 coding DNA: TGCGCCAGCAGTGAAAGGGGGGCCGGCTACAATGAGCAGTTCTTC. Amino acids: CASSERGAGYNEQFF.

This clonotype was counted at least ten times. The CDR3 loop reads CSARGGQLNTEAFF. The CDR3 coding sequence is TGCAGTGCTAGAGGTGGACAACTGAACACTGAAGCTTTCTTT. The rearrangement uses TRBV20-1 and TRBJ1-1; tentatively, D is TRBD1 (5 bases). V lost 1 base to trimming and J lost 0 bases, with 9 bases between them. The CDR3 contains 14 residues. The germline V gene encodes CDR1 DFQATT and CDR2 SNEGSKA (reference sequence).

V and J are TRBV6-2 or TRBV6-3 and TRBJ2-3; D is tentatively TRBD1 or TRBD2 (5 bases each). The CDR3 consists of 16 residues. V lost 0 bases, J lost 0 bases, and 10 bases lay in between. Germline V gene lookup returns CDR1 MNHEY and CDR2 SVGEGT. The CDR3 sequence is CASSYSRGGSTDTQYF. The CDR3 DNA reads TGTGCCAGCAGTTACTCGAGGGGTGGGAGCACAGATACGCAGTATTTT.

This clonotype has just a few counts. Germline is not matched at one junction end, which may reflect a read error. The rearrangement joins TRBV29-1 to TRBJ2-1, with 13 bases fitting TRBD2. CDR3 length equals 14 residues. CDR1 is SQVTM and CDR2 is ANQGSEA in the germline V gene. The CDR3: CSVPGLAGYNEQFF. The DNA of the CDR3 is TGCAGCGTTCCGGGACTAGCGGGATACAATGAACAGTTCTTC.

There are a few counts of this clonotype. The chain is built from TRBV20-1 and TRBJ1-2, with D perhaps matching TRBD1 (6 bases). This CDR3 comprises 10 residues. Deletions cut 4 bases from V and 6 bases from J, with 6 bases between. CDR1 and CDR2 from the germline V gene are DFQATT and SNEGSKA (reference sequence). CDR3 protein: CSANRDGYTF. In DNA form, the CDR3 reads TGCAGTGCTAACAGGGATGGCTACACCTTC.

This clonotype is a singleton in its sample. The chain is built from TRBV7-2 and TRBJ2-7; the D is unclear. This CDR3 has 13 residues. Trimming cost V 3 bases and J 3 bases, with 9 bases left between them. Per germline, CDR1 SGHTA and CDR2 FQGNSA. The CDR3 loop is CASSFVNYYEQYF. The CDR3 DNA reads as TGTGCCAGCAGCTTTGTTAATTACTACGAGCAGTACTTC.

This chain links TRBV20-1 with TRBJ1-1, with 8 bases lining up with TRBD1. The CDR3 totals 15 residues. J gave up 5 bases and V 0 bases, and 8 bases lay outside the gene matches. Germline CDR1 is DFQATT and CDR2 is SNEGSKA (reference sequence). Written as DNA, the CDR3 is TGCAGTGCTAGAGATCAGCAGACAGGGGTTACTGAAGCTTTCTTT. It yields the protein CSARDQQTGVTEAFF.

The chain recombines TRBV12-3 or TRBV12-4 with TRBJ1-3; D gene uncertain. V was clipped by 5 bases and J by 3 bases, with 8 bases between them. The CDR3 totals 13 residues. CDR3 sequence reads: CASSNSGGNTIYF. In DNA form, the CDR3 reads TGTGCCAGCAGTAACAGCGGTGGAAACACCATATATTTT.

This clonotype was counted many times. This chain links TRBV14 with TRBJ2-1, with 9 nucleotides matching TRBD2. The CDR3 is 15 residues long. The V segment lost 1 base and the J segment 5 bases; nucleotides outside the gene matches: 3. The germline CDR1 and CDR2 sequences are SGHDN and FVKESK. The CDR3 loop is CASSQARGGHNEQFF. Written as DNA, the CDR3 is TGTGCCAGCAGCCAAGCGCGGGGGGGACACAATGAGCAGTTCTTC.

This clonotype was seen many times. The chain is built from TRBV20-1 and TRBJ2-5; 12 bases are shared with TRBD2. V gave up 6 bases and J gave up 2 bases; unmatched junction bases: 10. The CDR3 has 16 residues. Germline CDR1 is DFQATT and CDR2 is SNEGSKA (reference sequence). In DNA form, the CDR3 reads TGCAGTGCCCCGGGCACTAGCGGGGGGCAACAAGAGACCCAGTACTTC. Translation gives CSAPGTSGGQQETQYF.

This clonotype was counted many times. The chain employs TRBV28 and TRBJ1-6, with 7 bases that match TRBD1. This CDR3 contains 15 residues. V trimming: 5 bases; J trimming: 6 bases; junction bases outside the gene matches: 7. Germline V gives CDR1 MDHEN, CDR2 SYDVKM. The DNA for the CDR3 is TGTGCCAGCAGTAGATACAGGGGCCCTAATTCACCCCTCCACTTT. It codes for CASSRYRGPNSPLHF. Together with reference TRBV28 and TRBJ1-6, the CDR3 gives the full variable domain: DVKVTQSSRYLVKRTGEKVFLECVQDMDHENMFWYRQDPGLGLRLIYFSYDVKMKEKGDIPEGYSVSREKKERFSLILESASTNQTSMYLCASSRYRGPNSPLHFGNGTRLTVT.

This clonotype was detected many times. The chain uses TRBV7-2 and TRBJ2-3, with unresolved D. CDR3 length equals 17 residues. Trimming pared 4 bases from V and 4 bases from J, leaving 21 bases between. CDR1 and CDR2 (germline): SGHTA, FQGNSA. The CDR3 sequence: CASSSLTTRPVSDTQYF. The CDR3 DNA follows: TGTGCCAGCAGCTCGCTTACTACGAGGCCCGTTTCAGATACGCAGTATTTT. The full variable domain, its missing parts supplied by reference TRBV7-2 and TRBJ2-3, is GAGVSQSPSNKVTEKGKDVELRCDPISGHTALYWYRQSLGQGLEFLIYFQGNSAPDKSGLPSDRFSAERTGGSVSTLTIQRTQQEDSAVYLCASSSLTTRPVSDTQYFGPGTRLTVL.

This clonotype was recorded at least ten times. The chain has TRBV5-1 and TRBJ2-7; 9 bases are shared with TRBD1. Looked up from germline, CDR1 is SGHRS and CDR2 is YFSETQ. The V and J ends lost 3 bases and 4 bases, in that order; junction bases with no gene match: 8. CDR3 length: 15 residues. The CDR3 loop reads CASSSPGQGIYEQYF. For the CDR3, the DNA is TGCGCCAGCAGCTCTCCGGGACAGGGTATATACGAGCAGTACTTC.

This clonotype was observed at least ten times. The chain uses TRBV10-3 and TRBJ2-2, with TRBD1 identical over 8 bases. The CDR3 totals 14 residues. Losses at the gene ends were 9 bases for V and 0 bases for J; bases not matched to a gene: 3. CDR1 is ENHRY and CDR2 is SYGVKD in the germline V gene. The CDR3 nucleotides are TGTGCCATACAGGGACAGGCGAACACCGGGGAGCTGTTTTTT. Its protein product is CAIQGQANTGELFF.

This clonotype was seen at least ten times. This chain uses TRBV12-3 or TRBV12-4 with TRBJ2-5, with TRBD2 identical over 14 bases. The junction had 11 bases not matched to a gene; V was cut back by 6 bases and J by 5 bases. This CDR3 spans 17 amino acids. CDR3 region: CASRAGLAGEMQETQYF. In DNA, the CDR3 is TGTGCCAGCAGAGCGGGACTAGCGGGAGAGATGCAGGAGACCCAGTACTTC.

This clonotype was counted ten times or more. The rearrangement links TRBV5-1 to TRBJ2-5; D not certain. Trimming shortened V by 2 bases and J by 0 bases, and 11 bases separated the two germline ends. The CDR3 covers 15 residues. The germline V gene encodes CDR1 SGHRS and CDR2 YFSETQ. CDR3 sequence reads: CASSFQLLYQETQYF. DNA of the CDR3: TGCGCCAGCAGCTTCCAGTTATTGTACCAAGAGACCCAGTACTTC.

This clonotype came up a few times. This rearrangement joins TRBV2 to TRBJ2-5; 8 positions match TRBD2. With 6 bases clipped from V and 2 bases from J, the junction kept 8 bases outside the gene matches. Per germline, CDR1 SNHLY and CDR2 FYNNEI. The CDR3 extends over 15 amino acids. The CDR3 nucleotides read TGTGCCAGCAGGGGGGGACTAGGTCTTCAAGAGACCCAGTACTTC. Translation: CASRGGLGLQETQYF.

This clonotype was counted at least ten times. The chain is built from TRBV24-1 and TRBJ1-2; maybe TRBD1 (6 bases). V was clipped by 3 bases and J by 13 bases, with 14 bases between them. Germline V gives CDR1 KGHDR, CDR2 SFDVKD. The CDR3 is 12 residues long. CDR3 sequence: CATSDGGGRRTF. In DNA form, the CDR3 reads TGTGCCACCAGTGATGGAGGGGGAAGGCGCACCTTC.

The rearrangement uses TRBV6-5 and TRBJ1-1, with unresolved D. There are 13 residues in the CDR3. The V and J ends lost 2 bases and 5 bases respectively, with 9 bases between them. Germline CDR1 MNHEY, CDR2 SVGAGI. CDR3 protein: CASSYGVLTEAFF. In nucleotides, the CDR3 is TGTGCCAGCAGTTACGGGGTGTTAACTGAAGCTTTCTTT.

The J gene is TRBJ2-5, the V gene TRBV29-1; 9 bases are a match to TRBD2. With V trimmed by 6 bases and J by 4 bases, 15 bases remained unmatched. Germline CDR1 SQVTM, CDR2 ANQGSEA. This CDR3 region has 16 residues. The CDR3 sequence is CSVGLIAGAGGETQYF. In nucleotides, the CDR3 is TGCAGCGTGGGACTAATAGCGGGGGCTGGAGGAGAGACCCAGTACTTC.

This rearrangement joins TRBV7-6 to TRBJ2-1; tentative D call: TRBD2 (5 bases). With 5 bases removed from V and 9 bases from J, the gap between germline ends came to 14 bases. The CDR3 has 13 residues. From germline, CDR1 is SGHVS and CDR2 FNYEAQ. DNA for the CDR3: TGTGCCAGCAGCCCGATGGACTTCGGTGAGCAGTTCTTC. It is translated as CASSPMDFGEQFF.

In its sample, this clonotype was seen a few times. At one of its ends the junction is not consistent with the germline gene, which may arise from a read error. The V and J genes are TRBV20-1 and TRBJ1-4; a possible D gene is TRBD1 (6 bases). There are 15 residues in the CDR3. Germline V gene lookup returns CDR1 DFQATT and CDR2 SNEGSKA (reference sequence). Here the CDR3 DNA reads TGCTGTGCTAGTGGCAGGGGCGCAACTAATGAAAAACTGTTTTTT. It encodes CCASGRGATNEKLFF.

This sequence joins TRBV7-2 and TRBJ2-3; tentatively, D is TRBD2 (6 bases). V was cut by 10 bases and J by 0 bases, with 14 bases left in between. The CDR3 covers 14 residues. The germline CDR1 and CDR2 sequences are SGHTA and FQGNSA. CDR3 region: CATGSGLSTDTQYF. CDR3 DNA sequence: TGTGCCACTGGGAGCGGGCTCAGCACAGATACGCAGTATTTT. Variable domain in full (rest from reference TRBV7-2 and TRBJ2-3): GAGVSQSPSNKVTEKGKDVELRCDPISGHTALYWYRQSLGQGLEFLIYFQGNSAPDKSGLPSDRFSAERTGGSVSTLTIQRTQQEDSAVYLCATGSGLSTDTQYFGPGTRLTVL.

The chain links TRBV5-1 to TRBJ2-1; no firm D call. The CDR3 loop spans 13 amino acids. Germline CDR1 and CDR2: SGHRS and YFSETQ. V was trimmed by 4 bases and J by 4 bases, leaving 9 bases between them. CDR3 protein: CASSRTQYNEQFF. CDR3 DNA: TGCGCCAGCAGCAGAACACAGTACAATGAGCAGTTCTTC.

This clonotype came up many times. This sequence joins TRBV20-1 and TRBJ2-7; possibly TRBD1 for D (6 bases). V lost 2 bases, J lost 1 base, and 15 bases lay in between. Germline assignment: CDR1 DFQATT and CDR2 SNEGSKA (reference sequence). This CDR3 is 15 amino acids long. DNA for the CDR3: TGCAGTGCTAGATCAGGCAGGGGTGGATCCTACGAGCAGTACGTC. Its protein product is CSARSGRGGSYEQYV.

This clonotype was seen at least ten times. The chain recombines TRBV10-2 with TRBJ2-3; 7 positions match TRBD2. Germline-derived CDR1 and CDR2 are WSHSY and SAAADI. V was pared by 4 bases and J by 2 bases, with 9 bases of the junction left unmatched. The CDR3 runs to 16 residues. The CDR3 sequence: CASSAPGGLPTDTQYF. The DNA of the CDR3 is TGCGCCAGCAGTGCCCCCGGGGGACTACCCACAGATACGCAGTATTTT.

This clonotype was recorded many times. The chain links TRBV29-1 to TRBJ1-2, with D tentatively TRBD1 (5 bases). The CDR3 runs 15 residues. V gave up 3 bases and J gave up 4 bases, with 18 bases separating them. Germline CDR1 and CDR2: SQVTM and ANQGSEA. The CDR3 DNA is TGCAGCGTTGAGGGGGAGGAGGGACCGCGCTATGGCTACACCTTC. Translating it yields CSVEGEEGPRYGYTF.

This clonotype has more than one count but fewer than ten. The V gene is TRBV2, the J gene TRBJ2-1, with D tentatively TRBD1 or TRBD2 (6 bases each). Germline CDR1 is SNHLY and CDR2 is FYNNEI. This CDR3 comprises 14 residues. V lost 8 bases, J lost 8 bases, and 19 bases lay in between. DNA of the CDR3: TGTGCCAGCCGAAGGGGGGACCCCCCTTATGAGCAGTTCTTC. Residues: CASRRGDPPYEQFF.